The following is a T cell receptor (beta chain) sequence with its context. Antigen specificity is unknown. TCRdb's copy holds only in-frame clones and misses some; the assay was immunoSEQ multiplex PCR. This table has 30,000 to 40,000 clones, roughly 81% appearing once. This entry is derived from a study of a mutant IDH1 vaccine in newly diagnosed glioma. Study as a whole: Eight vaccinations reached patients in weeks 1, 3, 5, 7, 11, 15, 19 and 23. Previous care, which was radiotherapy, temozolomide, or both, most often involved both. Findings and caveats of the study: Vaccination elicited immune responses in roughly 92% of patients.

Time point given: week 5, during vaccination. With topical imiquimod, each dose of the vaccine consisted of 300 ug of mutant IDH1 20-mer peptide. Trimming shortened V by 5 bases and J by 1 base, and 12 bases separated the two germline ends. The germline V gene encodes CDR1 SGHRS and CDR2 YFSETQ. The CDR3 has 14 amino acids. This TCR derives from a man between 50 and 59 years old with glioma. The specimen was PBMCs, collected from a glioma patient whose treatment included an IDH1 peptide vaccine. The rearrangement links TRBV5-1 to TRBJ1-1; no firm D call. Here the CDR3 DNA reads TGCGCCAGCAGTCGGGGTCCGCGGAACACTGAAGCTTTCTTT. Translating it yields CASSRGPRNTEAFF.